This T cell receptor (beta chain) was recorded in a study of blood T cell repertoires in COVID-19 (dated by TCRdb to the early 2020s). In the study overall: The collaborator samples originated in the United States, Italy and Spain and spanned the acute and convalescent phases of COVID-19. HLA class I and class II types, where available, came from metadata supplied by the sample provider rather than from assay-based typing. Samples came from the ongoing ImmuneRACE study (first 160 participants) plus 1,254 subjects from 6 global collaborators. A de-identified subject ID, COVID-19 status, age in years and sex were almost always included in the sample metadata. The material from the prospective study consisted of cDNA or gDNA derived from T cells, B-cell-depleted T cells, or PBMCs. The repertoires were released in a freely available public database intended as a resource for research on the immune response to SARS-CoV-2. The dataset comprised deeply sampled blood TCRbeta repertoires from subjects exposed to, actively infected with, or recovered from COVID-19. Overall study outcomes, separate from this receptor: The amount of clinical and demographic metadata varied by source and participant and was provided uncurated.

The immunoSEQ Assay, a bias-controlled multiplex PCR, was used to amplify TCRbeta CDR3 regions from genomic DNA. The published analysis was carried out like this. Within the assay, amplification of reference gene primers was used to estimate how many nucleated cells each sample contained. To quantify the absolute abundance of each unique TCRbeta CDR3 rearrangement, sequence reads were collapsed and filtered. For each sample, productive Simpson clonality was calculated by taking the square root of Simpson's diversity index across productive rearrangements. TCRdb took this table from immuneACCESS and kept in-frame rearrangements with V and J called. Such tables lack part of the clones; where checked against another copy, unresolved V genes explain under half of the gap, and the rest is unexplained. That table is the source of V, J and clone size, and D and trimming were worked out from the DNA. For this sample the table gives fewer than 200,000 clones, of which over 70% were detected only once. The top ten constitute 3.6% of the sample.

As for this clone: Its antigen is currently not known. No quality values exist for individual bases; no much larger clone is one base distant.

Counted from cysteine to phenylalanine, this CDR3 has 15 amino acids. The kept DNA is CDR3 alone, 45 bases in frame from the first base. Trimming accounts for 4 bases at V and 5 bases at J, while the number of junction bases matched to no gene is 5. As encoded in the germline V gene, CDR1 is SNHLY while CDR2 is FYNNEI. Participants in the prospective study were enrolled through a virtual design, were aged about 18 to 100 years, and lived in approximately 25 United States geographic areas. In the prospective study, cohorts were assigned on the basis of participant-reported clinical history obtained from a screening survey and a study questionnaire. In the prospective study, whole blood, serum and a nasopharyngeal or oropharyngeal swab were collected from each participant by mobile phlebotomists. Over a roughly two-month period, participants in the prospective study had the option of providing additional blood draws and questionnaires. Before DNA extraction, prospective study blood samples were shipped either frozen or at room temperature.

The sequenced material came from PBMCs or T cells enriched from blood (not recorded which). The sequence is built from TRBV2 and TRBJ2-3; TRBD2 fits 11 bases in the junction. The TCR was taken from a woman aged 50 to 60 in a cohort exposed to, infected with or recovered from COVID-19 (not recorded which). The CDR3: CASSGRGLAVDTQYF. The DNA sequence is TGTGCCAGCAGTGGTCGGGGACTAGCGGTAGATACGCAGTATTTT.